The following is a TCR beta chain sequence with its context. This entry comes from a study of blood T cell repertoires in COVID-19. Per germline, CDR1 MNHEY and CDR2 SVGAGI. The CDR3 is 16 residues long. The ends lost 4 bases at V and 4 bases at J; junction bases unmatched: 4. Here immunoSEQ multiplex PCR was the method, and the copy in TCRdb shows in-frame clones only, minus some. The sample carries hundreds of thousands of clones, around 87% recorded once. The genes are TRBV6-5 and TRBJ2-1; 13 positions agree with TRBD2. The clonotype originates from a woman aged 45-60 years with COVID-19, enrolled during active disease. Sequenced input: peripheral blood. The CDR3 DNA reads TGTGCCAGCAGTTGGGGACTAGCGGGATCGTACAATGAGCAGTTCTTC. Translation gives CASSWGLAGSYNEQFF.